These 32 T cell receptor beta chains came from one sample sequenced in a study of T cell repertoires in cytomegalovirus infection. MiXCR, applied by TCRdb to the reads, yields one record per CDR3 protein. The data contain 250,000 to 300,000 distinct CDR3 sequences, about a sixth of them singletons. The sample consisted of CD8+ T cells from PBMCs. The source is a human donor in good health (CMV status not recorded). Some clones in this sample may be carry-over from other donors' samples.

This clonotype was seen repeatedly, ten times or more. V gene TRBV12-3 or TRBV12-4 combines with J gene TRBJ2-1; tentatively, D is TRBD1 (6 bases). Trimming left V 4 bases short and J 0 bases short, with 13 bases between. The CDR3 has 16 residues. The CDR3 is CASSSDSPSSYNEQFF. The CDR3 DNA reads TGTGCCAGCAGTTCGGACAGTCCGAGCTCCTACAATGAGCAGTTCTTC.

This clonotype was found many times. The V call is TRBV10-3, the J call TRBJ2-7; either TRBD1 or TRBD2 may supply D (5 bases each). V lost 0 bases and J 0 bases, leaving 9 bases between the germline ends. Germline V CDR1 and CDR2: ENHRY, SYGVKD. This CDR3 has 15 residues. CDR3 nucleotide sequence: TGTGCCATCAGTGAGTCCGCAGGGAGCTCCTACGAGCAGTACTTC. Translating it yields CAISESAGSSYEQYF.

This clonotype was recorded at least ten times. The rearrangement uses TRBV12-3 or TRBV12-4 and TRBJ2-1; TRBD1 matches 9 bases. The CDR3 is 14 amino acids. V was pared by 7 bases and J by 5 bases, with 6 bases of the junction left unmatched. The CDR3 is CASTEDRGDNEQFF. The CDR3 DNA reads as TGTGCCAGCACCGAGGACAGGGGCGACAATGAGCAGTTCTTC.

This clonotype occurred many times. The CDR3 DNA follows: TGTGCCAGCAGCTACCGGACAGGGTATAATTCACCCCTCCACTTT. This codes for CASSYRTGYNSPLHF. The chain carries TRBV7-9 and TRBJ1-6, with TRBD1 matching 8 bases. The V gene end was trimmed by 4 bases and the J gene end by 4 bases; junction bases not matched to a gene: 3. The CDR3 runs 15 residues. Per germline, CDR1 SEHNR and CDR2 FQNEAQ (reference sequence).

This clonotype was observed many times. The chain employs TRBV12-3 or TRBV12-4 and TRBJ2-7; 7 nucleotides line up with TRBD1. This CDR3 contains 12 residues. After removal of 4 bases from V and 6 bases from J, the junction contained 3 bases not matched to a gene. CDR3 nucleotide sequence: TGTGCCAGCAGTTGGACAGGAATCGAGCAGTACTTC. Protein product: CASSWTGIEQYF.

In this sample, this clonotype turned up a few times. V usage is TRBV29-1 and J usage is TRBJ1-2; D remains ambiguous. The V end was cut by 0 bases, the J end by 2 bases, with 7 bases between. The germline V gene has CDR1 SQVTM and CDR2 ANQGSEA. This CDR3 has 13 amino acids. The CDR3 DNA sequence: TGCAGCGTTGAAGATGGAGTCAACTATGGCTACACCTTC. Residues: CSVEDGVNYGYTF.

This chain joins TRBV4-2 and TRBJ2-1, with 7 bases that match TRBD1. The junction had 3 bases not matched to a gene; V was cut back by 1 base and J by 6 bases. The CDR3 extends over 14 amino acids. Germline-derived CDR1 and CDR2 are LGHNA and YNFKEQ. This CDR3 reads CASSQAGGLNEQFF. The CDR3 DNA sequence: TGTGCCAGCAGCCAAGCAGGGGGTCTCAATGAGCAGTTCTTC.

The chain has TRBV29-1 and TRBJ2-3; TRBD1 matches at 9 bases. The CDR3 consists of 12 residues. Trimming at V came to 5 bases and at J to 5 bases, leaving 2 bases not matched to a gene. The germline CDR1 and CDR2 sequences are SQVTM and ANQGSEA. The CDR3: CSVTGGLDTQYF. CDR3 nucleotide sequence: TGCAGCGTTACAGGGGGCTTAGATACGCAGTATTTT.

This clonotype came up many times. The rearrangement joins TRBV7-8 to TRBJ1-1; unclear D gene. Between the trimmed V and J ends, which lost 6 bases and 8 bases, there was a span of 13 bases. The CDR3 has 12 residues. CDR1 is SGHVS and CDR2 is FQNEAQ in the germline V gene. CDR3 sequence: CASSLTGLEAFF. CDR3 DNA: TGTGCCAGCAGTCTAACGGGGTTGGAAGCTTTCTTT.

In its sample, this clonotype was seen many times. The chain couples TRBV7-9 to TRBJ2-5; D call uncertain. Per the germline V gene, CDR1 is SEHNR and CDR2 is FQNEAQ (reference sequence). Trimming pared 4 bases from V and 3 bases from J, leaving 6 bases between. The CDR3 runs to 12 residues. The DNA for the CDR3 is TGTGCCAGCAGCTACGAGGAAGAGACCCAGTACTTC. Protein: CASSYEEETQYF.

At least ten counts were recorded for this clonotype. The V call is TRBV4-1, the J call TRBJ1-1; 7 positions agree with TRBD1. The CDR3 runs 15 residues. Trimming cost V 4 bases and J 1 base; bases outside gene matches: 6. Per the germline V gene, CDR1 is MGHRA and CDR2 is YSYEKL. CDR3 in amino acids: CASSRTGVRNTEAFF. The CDR3 DNA sequence: TGCGCCAGCAGCCGAACAGGGGTTAGGAACACTGAAGCTTTCTTT.

This clonotype was counted at least ten times. The chain employs TRBV11-3 and TRBJ1-2; D remains unclear. This CDR3 comprises 9 residues. V lost 8 bases and J lost 13, with 11 bases in between. Germline assignment: CDR1 SGHNT and CDR2 YENEEA. The DNA for the CDR3 is TGTGCCAGCTCTAATACGGGCACCTTC. Encoded protein: CASSNTGTF. Looking up the rest from reference TRBV11-3 and TRBJ1-2 gives the full variable domain: EAGVVQSPRYKIIEKKQPVAFWCNPISGHNTLYWYLQNLGQGPELLIRYENEEAVDDSQLPKDRFSAERLKGVDSTLKIQPAELGDSAVYLCASSNTGTFGSGTRLTVV.

The chain is built from TRBV2 and TRBJ2-1; the D is unclear. The CDR3 is made up of 14 amino acids. CDR1 and CDR2 from the germline V gene are SNHLY and FYNNEI. V lost 8 bases, J lost 4 bases, and 15 bases lay in between. Written as DNA, the CDR3 is TGTGCCAGCGTCCCGTCGGCGAGGTACAATGAGCAGTTCTTC. Translation: CASVPSARYNEQFF.

The chain links TRBV10-3 to TRBJ2-7; TRBD2 is a possible D gene (6 bases). The CDR3 covers 12 residues. Looked up from germline, CDR1 is ENHRY and CDR2 is SYGVKD. Trimming removed 7 bases from V and 6 bases from J, with 13 bases in between. CDR3 bases: TGTGCCATCACTACCAAAGCGGGCGAGCAGTACTTC. Translated: CAITTKAGEQYF.

The chain is built from TRBV5-5 and TRBJ2-1; 13 bases are shared with TRBD2. V was clipped by 4 bases and J by 0 bases; unmatched bases: 10. This CDR3 region has 19 residues. The germline V gene encodes CDR1 SGHKS and CDR2 YYEKEE (reference sequence). The CDR3 DNA is TGTGCCAGCAGCCAGGGACTAGCGGGATTTACATTCTCCTACAATGAGCAGTTCTTC. This encodes CASSQGLAGFTFSYNEQFF.

This clonotype was picked up a small number of times. V usage is TRBV6-1 and J usage is TRBJ2-7; the D gene is possibly TRBD2 (5 bases). V was clipped by 3 bases and J by 4 bases, with 13 bases between them. The CDR3 has 14 amino acids. Germline values: CDR1 MNHNS, CDR2 SASEGT. The CDR3 reads CASSDRTRRYEQYF. In nucleotides, the CDR3 is TGTGCCAGCAGTGACCGGACTCGCCGGTACGAGCAGTACTTC.

The chain recombines TRBV11-2 with TRBJ2-2, with unresolved D. The V and J ends lost 7 bases and 5 bases respectively, with 11 bases between them. CDR3 length: 13 residues. Germline lookup yields CDR1 SGHAT and CDR2 FQNNGV. The DNA for the CDR3 is TGTGCCAGCACCAGAACGCGGACCGGGGAGCTGTTTTTT. This translates into CASTRTRTGELFF.

The chain is built from TRBV5-6 and TRBJ2-5; perhaps TRBD1 as D (6 bases). The CDR3 covers 14 residues. Between the trimmed V and J ends, which lost 6 bases and 7 bases, there was a span of 19 bases. Germline assignment: CDR1 SGHDT and CDR2 YYEEEE. The CDR3 loop is CASTVDELRGTQYF. The CDR3 DNA is TGTGCCAGCACCGTAGACGAGCTCAGGGGGACCCAGTACTTC.

In its sample, this clonotype was seen a few times. This chain uses TRBV29-1 with TRBJ2-7; 8 bases line up with TRBD2. The length of the CDR3 is 12 residues. V gave up 4 bases and J gave up 7 bases; unmatched junction bases: 6. Germline V gene sequence: CDR1 SQVTM, CDR2 ANQGSEA. CDR3 DNA: TGCAGCGTTGCCACAACGGGGGGGGAGCAGTACTTC. This sequence encodes CSVATTGGEQYF.

The gene calls are TRBV10-3 and TRBJ2-7, with D possibly matching TRBD2 (5 bases). V lost 11 bases and J lost 2, with 16 bases in between. CDR1 ENHRY and CDR2 SYGVKD come from the germline V gene. The CDR3 runs to 13 residues. The CDR3 nucleotides are TGTGCCTCAAAGGACGGGATAGCCTACGAGCAGTACTTC. Translation: CASKDGIAYEQYF.

This clonotype was seen more than once but under ten times. The chain has TRBV5-4 and TRBJ2-5; D may be TRBD1 or TRBD2 (6 bases each). CDR3 size: 16 residues. Germline V gives CDR1 SGHNT, CDR2 YYREEE (reference sequence). Trimming stripped 4 bases from V and 1 base from J, with 17 bases between. CDR3 nucleotides: TGTGCCAGCAGCCAACGACGGGGGCCAATCCAAGAGACCCAGTACTTC. Protein: CASSQRRGPIQETQYF.

As to this clonotype: Germline is not matched at one junction end, which may reflect a read error. The chain carries TRBV14 and TRBJ2-7; no definite D call. CDR1 is SGHDN, CDR2 FVKESK, per germline. The CDR3 totals 15 residues. CDR3 in amino acids: CASSQDESELTLLDF. In nucleotides, the CDR3 is TGTGCCAGCAGCCAAGATGAATCAGAATTAACCTTATTAGACTTC.

The chain joins TRBV4-1 to TRBJ2-7; unclear D gene. This CDR3 has 16 amino acids. Looked up from germline, CDR1 is MGHRA and CDR2 is YSYEKL. V was trimmed by 1 base and J by 3 bases, leaving 16 bases between them. CDR3 loop: CASSQAFSGPYYEQYF. CDR3 coding DNA: TGCGCCAGCAGCCAAGCCTTTAGTGGGCCCTACTACGAGCAGTACTTC.

This clonotype was recorded a few times. The chain combines TRBV15 with TRBJ1-4, with 8 bases lining up with TRBD1. CDR1 and CDR2 (germline): LNHNV, YYDKDF (reference sequence). V lost 0 bases, J lost 7 bases, and 7 bases stayed unmatched. The CDR3 length is 16 residues. The CDR3 is CATSRESGGWSEKLFF. The CDR3 nucleotides are TGTGCCACCAGCAGAGAATCAGGGGGCTGGAGTGAAAAACTGTTTTTT.

This clonotype showed up many times. The chain is built from TRBV28 and TRBJ2-5; TRBD2 matches 8 bases. The CDR3 is 13 residues long. Germline V gene sequence: CDR1 MDHEN, CDR2 SYDVKM. The V and J ends lost 7 bases and 5 bases, in that order; junction bases with no gene match: 6. Written as DNA, the CDR3 is TGTGCCAGCATGAGCGGGGGATGGGAGACCCAGTACTTC. It yields the protein CASMSGGWETQYF.

The V call is TRBV10-3, the J call TRBJ1-5; TRBD1 might be the D (6 bases). The CDR3 spans 17 residues. Trimming left V 3 bases short and J 3 bases short, with 18 bases between. Germline CDR1 reads ENHRY; CDR2 reads SYGVKD. CDR3 nucleotide sequence: TGTGCCATCAGTGACCCCGACCGACGGGGGCCCAATCAGCCCCAGCATTTT. This encodes CAISDPDRRGPNQPQHF.

The chain couples TRBV19 to TRBJ1-1; TRBD1 agrees at 9 bases. The V segment lost 2 bases and the J segment 4 bases; nucleotides outside the gene matches: 5. The CDR3 length is 15 residues. Per germline, CDR1 LNHDA and CDR2 SQIVND (reference sequence). The DNA for the CDR3 is TGTGCCAGTAGTATATTCGGGACAGGGCCCACTGAAGCTTTCTTT. Residues: CASSIFGTGPTEAFF.

This clonotype was observed at least ten times. The J gene is TRBJ2-3, the V gene TRBV7-9; possible D gene TRBD2, 6 bases. The CDR3 consists of 15 residues. V lost 5 bases, J lost 1 base, and 13 bases lay in between. The V gene's germline CDR1 is SEHNR and CDR2 FQNEAQ (reference sequence). As DNA, the CDR3 is TGTGCCAGCAGCCCCCCTGCTAGCGGCACAGATACGCAGTATTTT. It encodes CASSPPASGTDTQYF.

The J gene is TRBJ2-7, the V gene TRBV2; the match to TRBD1 covers 10 bases. The CDR3 length is 14 residues. The germline V gene encodes CDR1 SNHLY and CDR2 FYNNEI. The V and J ends lost 6 bases and 5 bases, in that order; junction bases with no gene match: 7. The CDR3, as DNA: TGTGCCAGCAGACGACCGGGACAGGGGAACGAGCAGTACTTC. Translation: CASRRPGQGNEQYF.

This clonotype appeared a few times. The chain combines TRBV20-1 with TRBJ2-3; 12 bases match TRBD2. CDR1 and CDR2 from the germline V gene are DFQATT and SNEGSKA (reference sequence). The CDR3 loop spans 17 amino acids. Trimming removed 5 bases from V and 0 bases from J; junction bases left unmatched: 9. The CDR3 sequence is CSALTSGGTTSTDTQYF. The DNA of the CDR3 is TGCAGTGCTCTGACTAGCGGGGGAACAACTAGCACAGATACGCAGTATTTT.

This clonotype was seen at least ten times. The V gene is TRBV6-5, the J gene TRBJ2-1, with D perhaps matching TRBD1 (6 bases). V was pared by 2 bases and J by 7 bases, with 15 bases between. There are 15 residues in the CDR3. The germline V gene encodes CDR1 MNHEY and CDR2 SVGAGI. The CDR3 spells CASSYRQGWLNEQFF. For the CDR3, the DNA is TGTGCCAGCAGTTACAGGCAGGGGTGGCTGAATGAGCAGTTCTTC.

This clonotype was detected many times. This chain joins TRBV7-9 and TRBJ1-2; 7 positions agree with TRBD1. CDR1 is SEHNR, CDR2 FQNEAQ, per germline (reference sequence). The CDR3 contains 15 residues. The J segment lost 7 bases and the V segment lost 5 bases, leaving 13 bases of the junction unmatched. The chain's CDR3 is CASSMIPDRFLGYTF. CDR3 nucleotide sequence: TGTGCCAGCAGCATGATCCCGGACAGGTTCCTTGGCTACACCTTC. The entire variable domain, with the rest obtained from reference TRBV7-9 and TRBJ1-2, is as follows: DTGVSQNPRHKITKRGQNVTFRCDPISEHNRLYWYRQTLGQGPEFLTYFQNEAQLEKSRLLSDRFSAERPKGSFSTLEIQRTEQGDSAMYLCASSMIPDRFLGYTFGSGTRLTVV.